This TCR beta chain was recorded in a study of shared T cell receptors in the human thymus. Data came from immunoSEQ multiplex PCR; TCRdb stores just in-frame clones and leaves some out. Of hundreds of thousands of clones listed, around 87% are singletons. These data were also filed under a second study, of human thymus T cells. That publication notes: Infants, healthy and Finnish, who were having corrective surgery for congenital heart defects served as donors. Resected material from corrective heart surgery provided the thymus tissue analysed. Apparent bias marked the V and J gene usage of thymic and blood repertoires. Related research described thymic repertoires that were highly overlapping among unrelated individuals.

Input material: thymocytes. This sequence was found in a boy in the first two years of life with a congenital heart defect.

This CDR3 is CASRPGAGLAGEATYNEQFF. CDR3 DNA sequence: TGTGCCAGCAGACCCGGCGCGGGACTAGCGGGTGAGGCTACCTACAATGAGCAGTTCTTC. The chain is built from TRBV27 and TRBJ2-1, with 12 bases lining up with TRBD2. CDR1 MNHEY and CDR2 SMNVEV come from the germline V gene (reference sequence). This CDR3 has 20 amino acids. V shed 6 bases, J shed 2 bases, and the junction held 17 bases outside the gene matches.